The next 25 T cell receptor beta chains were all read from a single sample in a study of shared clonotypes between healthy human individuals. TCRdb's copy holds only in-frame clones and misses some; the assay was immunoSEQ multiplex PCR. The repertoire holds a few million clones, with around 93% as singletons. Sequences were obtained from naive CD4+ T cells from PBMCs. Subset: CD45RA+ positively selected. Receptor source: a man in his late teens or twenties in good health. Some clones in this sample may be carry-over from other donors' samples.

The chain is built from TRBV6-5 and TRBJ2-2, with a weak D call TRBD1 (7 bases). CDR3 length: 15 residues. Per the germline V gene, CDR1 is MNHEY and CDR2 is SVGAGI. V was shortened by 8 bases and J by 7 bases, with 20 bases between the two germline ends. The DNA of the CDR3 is TGTGCCAGCCGACCCTCAGGGGGGCGGGTCGGGGAGCTGTTTTTT. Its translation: CASRPSGGRVGELFF.

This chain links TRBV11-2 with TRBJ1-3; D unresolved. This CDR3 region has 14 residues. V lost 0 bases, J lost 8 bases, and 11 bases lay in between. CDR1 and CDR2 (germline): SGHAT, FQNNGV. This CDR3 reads CASSLDRRSDTIYF. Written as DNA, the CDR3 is TGTGCCAGCAGCTTAGATAGAAGAAGTGACACCATATATTTT.

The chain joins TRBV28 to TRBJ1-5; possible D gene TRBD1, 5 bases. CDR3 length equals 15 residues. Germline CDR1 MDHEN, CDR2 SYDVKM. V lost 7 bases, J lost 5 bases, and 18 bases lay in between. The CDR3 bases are TGTGCCAGCACCGAAGAAAGGGGCGCCTATCAGCCCCAGCATTTT. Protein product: CASTEERGAYQPQHF. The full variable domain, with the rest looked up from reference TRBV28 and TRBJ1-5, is DVKVTQSSRYLVKRTGEKVFLECVQDMDHENMFWYRQDPGLGLRLIYFSYDVKMKEKGDIPEGYSVSREKKERFSLILESASTNQTSMYLCASTEERGAYQPQHFGDGTRLSIL.

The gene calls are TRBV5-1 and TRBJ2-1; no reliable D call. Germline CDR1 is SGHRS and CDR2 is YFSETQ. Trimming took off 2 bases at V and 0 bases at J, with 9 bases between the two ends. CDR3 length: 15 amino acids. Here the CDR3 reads CASSFSISSYNEQFF. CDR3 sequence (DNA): TGCGCCAGCAGCTTTAGTATAAGCTCCTACAATGAGCAGTTCTTC.

CDR3 amino acids: CASSEDLLDGYQPQHF. As DNA, the CDR3 is TGTGCCAGCAGTGAAGACCTCCTGGACGGGTATCAGCCCCAGCATTTT. The genes are TRBV6-1 and TRBJ1-5; D unclear. CDR1 and CDR2 (germline): MNHNS, SASEGT. This CDR3 is built from 16 residues. V shed 1 base and J shed 5 bases, with 15 bases lying between them.

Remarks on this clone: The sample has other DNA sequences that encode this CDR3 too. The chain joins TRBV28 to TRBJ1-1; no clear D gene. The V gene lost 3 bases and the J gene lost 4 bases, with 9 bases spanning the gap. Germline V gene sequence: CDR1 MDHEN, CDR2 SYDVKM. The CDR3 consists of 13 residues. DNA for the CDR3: TGTGCCAGCAGTTTTCGGGGTGGCACTGAAGCTTTCTTT. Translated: CASSFRGGTEAFF.

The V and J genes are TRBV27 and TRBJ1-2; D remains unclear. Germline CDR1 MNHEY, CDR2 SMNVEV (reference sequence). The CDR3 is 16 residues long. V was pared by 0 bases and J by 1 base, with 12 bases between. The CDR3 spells CASSLSRLPSNYGYTF. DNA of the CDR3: TGTGCCAGCAGTTTATCTCGGCTTCCAAGTAACTATGGCTACACCTTC.

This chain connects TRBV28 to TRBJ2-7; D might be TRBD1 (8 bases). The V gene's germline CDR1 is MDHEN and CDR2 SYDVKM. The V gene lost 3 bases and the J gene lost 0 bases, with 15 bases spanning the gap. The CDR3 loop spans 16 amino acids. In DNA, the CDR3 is TGTGCCAGCAGTTTTACAGGGGGGGGCGGCTCCTACGAGCAGTACTTC. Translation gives CASSFTGGGGSYEQYF. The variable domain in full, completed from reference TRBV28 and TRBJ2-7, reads DVKVTQSSRYLVKRTGEKVFLECVQDMDHENMFWYRQDPGLGLRLIYFSYDVKMKEKGDIPEGYSVSREKKERFSLILESASTNQTSMYLCASSFTGGGGSYEQYFGPGTRLTVT.

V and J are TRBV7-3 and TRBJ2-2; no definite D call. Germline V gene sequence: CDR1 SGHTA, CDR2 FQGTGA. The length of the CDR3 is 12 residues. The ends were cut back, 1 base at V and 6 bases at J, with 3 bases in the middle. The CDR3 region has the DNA TGTGCCAGCAGCTTAAATCCCGGGGAGCTGTTTTTT. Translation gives CASSLNPGELFF. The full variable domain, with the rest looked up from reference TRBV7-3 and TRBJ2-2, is GAGVSQTPSNKVTEKGKYVELRCDPISGHTALYWYRQSLGQGPEFLIYFQGTGAADDSGLPNDRFFAVRPEGSVSTLKIQRTERGDSAVYLCASSLNPGELFFGEGSRLTVL.

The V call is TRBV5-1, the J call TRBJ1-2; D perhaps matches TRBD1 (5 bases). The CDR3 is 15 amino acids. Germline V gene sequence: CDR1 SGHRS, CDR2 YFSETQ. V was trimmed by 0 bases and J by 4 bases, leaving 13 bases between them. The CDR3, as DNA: TGCGCCAGCAGCTTGGACCGAGGGGCCCTCTATGGCTACACCTTC. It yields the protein CASSLDRGALYGYTF.

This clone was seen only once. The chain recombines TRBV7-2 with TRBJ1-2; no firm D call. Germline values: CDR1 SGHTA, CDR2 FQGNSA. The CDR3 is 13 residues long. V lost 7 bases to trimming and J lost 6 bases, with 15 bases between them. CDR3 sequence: CASTEGGSHGYTF. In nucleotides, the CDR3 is TGTGCCAGCACCGAAGGAGGGTCACATGGCTACACCTTC.

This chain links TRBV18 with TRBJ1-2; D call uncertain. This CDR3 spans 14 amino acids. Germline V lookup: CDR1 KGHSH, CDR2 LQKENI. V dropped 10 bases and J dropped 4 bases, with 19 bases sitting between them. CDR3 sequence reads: CATRAGSSFYGYTF. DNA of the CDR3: TGTGCCACTCGCGCGGGGAGTTCCTTCTATGGCTACACCTTC.

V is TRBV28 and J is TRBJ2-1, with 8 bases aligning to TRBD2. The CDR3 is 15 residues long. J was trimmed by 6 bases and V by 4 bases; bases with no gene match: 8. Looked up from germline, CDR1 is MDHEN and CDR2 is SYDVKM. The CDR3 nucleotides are TGTGCCAGCAGTTCACTCGAAGCGGGGGCCAATGAGCAGTTCTTC. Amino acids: CASSSLEAGANEQFF.

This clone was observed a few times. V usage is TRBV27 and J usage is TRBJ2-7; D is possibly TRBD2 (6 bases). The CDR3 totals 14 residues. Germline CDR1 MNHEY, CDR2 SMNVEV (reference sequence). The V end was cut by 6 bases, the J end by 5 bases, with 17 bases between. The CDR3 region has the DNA TGTGCCAGCAGGGGGGGACTGACTGGACACGAGCAGTACTTC. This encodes CASRGGLTGHEQYF.

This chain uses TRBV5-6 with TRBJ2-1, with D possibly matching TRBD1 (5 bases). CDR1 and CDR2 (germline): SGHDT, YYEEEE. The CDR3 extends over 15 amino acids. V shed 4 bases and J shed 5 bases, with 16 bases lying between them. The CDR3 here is CASSGAGARDNEQFF. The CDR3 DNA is TGTGCCAGCAGCGGGGCAGGCGCAAGGGACAATGAGCAGTTCTTC.

This CDR3 is CASSLAQLIYNEQFF. CDR3 coding DNA: TGTGCCAGCAGCTTAGCCCAGCTAATTTACAATGAGCAGTTCTTC. The V and J genes are TRBV7-2 and TRBJ2-1; D ambiguous. This CDR3 comprises 15 residues. Trimming took off 0 bases at V and 4 bases at J, with 10 bases between the two ends. Germline V gene data show CDR1 as SGHTA and CDR2 as FQGNSA.

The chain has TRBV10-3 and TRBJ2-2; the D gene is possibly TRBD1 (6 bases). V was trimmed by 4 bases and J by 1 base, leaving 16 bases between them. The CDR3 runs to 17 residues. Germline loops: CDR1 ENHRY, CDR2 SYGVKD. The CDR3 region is CAISVTEGRGNTGELFF. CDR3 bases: TGTGCCATCAGTGTAACTGAGGGCAGGGGGAACACCGGGGAGCTGTTTTTT.

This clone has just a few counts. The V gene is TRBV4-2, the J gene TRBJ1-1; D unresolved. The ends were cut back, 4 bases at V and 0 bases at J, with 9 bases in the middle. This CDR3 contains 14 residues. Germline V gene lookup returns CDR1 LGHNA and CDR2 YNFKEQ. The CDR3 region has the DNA TGTGCCAGCAGCCCTCTTAGCCTGAACACTGAAGCTTTCTTT. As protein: CASSPLSLNTEAFF.

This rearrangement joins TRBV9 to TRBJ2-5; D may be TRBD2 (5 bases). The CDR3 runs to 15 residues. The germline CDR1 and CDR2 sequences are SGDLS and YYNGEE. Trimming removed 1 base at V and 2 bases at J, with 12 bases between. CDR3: CASSVNAGRQETQYF. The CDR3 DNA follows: TGTGCCAGCAGCGTAAACGCGGGCAGACAAGAGACCCAGTACTTC.

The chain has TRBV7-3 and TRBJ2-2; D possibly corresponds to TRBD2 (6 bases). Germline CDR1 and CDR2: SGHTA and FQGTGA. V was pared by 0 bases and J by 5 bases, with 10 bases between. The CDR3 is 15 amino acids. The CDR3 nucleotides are TGTGCCAGCAGCTTAACAACAGGAGGGACCGGGGAGCTGTTTTTT. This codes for CASSLTTGGTGELFF.

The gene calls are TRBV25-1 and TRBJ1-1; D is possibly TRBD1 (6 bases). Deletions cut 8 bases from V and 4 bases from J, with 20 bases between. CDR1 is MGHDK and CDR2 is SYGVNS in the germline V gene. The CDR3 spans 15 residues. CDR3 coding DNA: TGTGCCAGCGCCAAAAGGGGGGGGAAGGCCACTGAAGCTTTCTTT. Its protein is CASAKRGGKATEAFF.

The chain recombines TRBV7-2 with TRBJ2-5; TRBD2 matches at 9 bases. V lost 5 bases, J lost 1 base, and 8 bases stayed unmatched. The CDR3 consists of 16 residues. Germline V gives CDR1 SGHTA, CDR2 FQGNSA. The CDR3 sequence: CASSLRAGGLQETQYF. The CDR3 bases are TGTGCCAGCAGCCTGCGGGCGGGAGGGCTCCAAGAGACCCAGTACTTC.

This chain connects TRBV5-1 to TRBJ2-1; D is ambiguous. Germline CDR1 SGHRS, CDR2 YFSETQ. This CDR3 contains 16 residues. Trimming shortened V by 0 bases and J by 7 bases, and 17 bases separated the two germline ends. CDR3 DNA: TGCGCCAGCAGCTTGGCCGTAGTCACCCCTGGGAATGAGCAGTTCTTC. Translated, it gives CASSLAVVTPGNEQFF.

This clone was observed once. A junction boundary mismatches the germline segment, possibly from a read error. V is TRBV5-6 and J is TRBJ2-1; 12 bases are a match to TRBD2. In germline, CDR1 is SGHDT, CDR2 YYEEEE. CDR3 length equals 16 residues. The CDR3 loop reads CASSPALAGGPQGRVF. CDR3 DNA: TGTGCCAGCAGCCCGGCTCTAGCGGGAGGGCCCCAAGGTCGGGTCTTC.

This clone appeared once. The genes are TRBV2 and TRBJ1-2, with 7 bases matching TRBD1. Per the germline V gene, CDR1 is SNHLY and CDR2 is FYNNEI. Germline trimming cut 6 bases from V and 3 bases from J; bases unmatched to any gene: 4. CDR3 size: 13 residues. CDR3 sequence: CASRQGQHYGYTF. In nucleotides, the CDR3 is TGTGCCAGCAGACAGGGGCAGCACTATGGCTACACCTTC.